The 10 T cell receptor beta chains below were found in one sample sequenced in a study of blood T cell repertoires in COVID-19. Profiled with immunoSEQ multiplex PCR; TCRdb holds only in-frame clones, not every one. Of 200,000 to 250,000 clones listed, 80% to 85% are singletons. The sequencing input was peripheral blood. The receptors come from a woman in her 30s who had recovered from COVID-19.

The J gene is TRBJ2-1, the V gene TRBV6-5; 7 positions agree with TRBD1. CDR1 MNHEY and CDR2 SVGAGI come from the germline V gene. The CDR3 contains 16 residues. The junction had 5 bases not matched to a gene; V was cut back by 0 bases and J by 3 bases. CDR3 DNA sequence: TGTGCCAGCAGTTACTCTTCGGACAGGCTCTACAATGAGCAGTTCTTC. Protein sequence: CASSYSSDRLYNEQFF.

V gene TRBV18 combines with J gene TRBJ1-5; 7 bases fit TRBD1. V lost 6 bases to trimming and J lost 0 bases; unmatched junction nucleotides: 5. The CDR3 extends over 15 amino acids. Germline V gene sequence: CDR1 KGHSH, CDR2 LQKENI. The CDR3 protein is CASSPTGFSNQPQHF. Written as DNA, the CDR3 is TGTGCCAGCTCGCCGACAGGGTTTAGCAATCAGCCCCAGCATTTT.

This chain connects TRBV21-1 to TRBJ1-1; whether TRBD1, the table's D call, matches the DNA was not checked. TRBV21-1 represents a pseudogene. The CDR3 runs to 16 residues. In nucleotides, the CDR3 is TGTGCCAGCATCGTCCCGGGACAGGGGCCGGGGTCTGAAGCTTTCTTT. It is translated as CASIVPGQGPGSEAFF.

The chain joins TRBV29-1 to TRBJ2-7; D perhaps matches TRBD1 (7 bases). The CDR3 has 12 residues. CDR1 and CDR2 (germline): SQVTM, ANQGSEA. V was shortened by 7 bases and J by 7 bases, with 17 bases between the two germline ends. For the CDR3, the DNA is TGCAGCGGTACCAGGGGGGTGGAGGAGCAGTACTTC. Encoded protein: CSGTRGVEEQYF.

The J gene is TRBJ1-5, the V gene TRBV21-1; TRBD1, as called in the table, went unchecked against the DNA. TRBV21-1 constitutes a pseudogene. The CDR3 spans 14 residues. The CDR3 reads CASSKNSGFQPQHF. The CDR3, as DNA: TGTGCCAGCAGCAAAAACAGTGGGTTTCAGCCCCAGCATTTT.

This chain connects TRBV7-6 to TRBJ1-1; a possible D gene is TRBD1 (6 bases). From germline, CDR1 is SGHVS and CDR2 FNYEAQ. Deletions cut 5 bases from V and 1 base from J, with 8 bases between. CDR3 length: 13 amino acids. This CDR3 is CASSEGQNTEAFF. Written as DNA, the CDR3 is TGTGCCAGCAGCGAGGGACAGAACACTGAAGCTTTCTTT.

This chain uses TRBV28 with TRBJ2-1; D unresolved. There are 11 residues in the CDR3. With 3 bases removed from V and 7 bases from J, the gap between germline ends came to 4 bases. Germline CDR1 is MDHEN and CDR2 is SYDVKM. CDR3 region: CASSFFNEQFF. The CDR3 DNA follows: TGTGCCAGCAGTTTCTTTAATGAGCAGTTCTTC.

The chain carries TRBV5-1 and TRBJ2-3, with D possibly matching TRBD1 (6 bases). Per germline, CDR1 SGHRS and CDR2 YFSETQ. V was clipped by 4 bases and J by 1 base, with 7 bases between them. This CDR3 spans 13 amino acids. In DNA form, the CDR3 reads TGCGCCAGCAGCGAGGGGGGCACAGATACGCAGTATTTT. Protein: CASSEGGTDTQYF.

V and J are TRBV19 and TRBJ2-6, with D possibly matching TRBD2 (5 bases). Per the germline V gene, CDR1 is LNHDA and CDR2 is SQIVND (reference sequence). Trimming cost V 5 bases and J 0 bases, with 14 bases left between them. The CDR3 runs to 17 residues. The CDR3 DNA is TGTGCCAGTAGTTGGCAGAGTACTAGCTCTGGGGCCAACGTCCTGACTTTC. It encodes CASSWQSTSSGANVLTF.

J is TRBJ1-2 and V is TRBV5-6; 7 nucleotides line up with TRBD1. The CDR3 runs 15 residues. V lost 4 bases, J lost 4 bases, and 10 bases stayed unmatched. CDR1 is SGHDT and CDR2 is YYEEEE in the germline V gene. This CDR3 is CASSLPGTATYGYTF. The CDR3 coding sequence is TGTGCCAGCAGCCTTCCCGGGACAGCCACCTATGGCTACACCTTC.